This T cell receptor (beta chain) was recovered during a study of beta chain features in type 1 diabetes. Study-level points and caveats: PCR might show a preference for shorter templates, equally across patients and controls.

This CDR3 has 17 residues. The whole isolated RNA underwent reverse transcription, so sequencing captured expressed TCRB transcripts. Each sample of naive, central memory or regulatory T cells had, on average, about 3.57 million reads. Here immunoSEQ multiplex PCR was the method, and the copy in TCRdb shows in-frame clones only, minus some. The table has around 500,000 clones, 11% seen once; the top ten hold about 0.045%. This clone was seen more than once but under ten times. Its antigen is not known. Material: naive CD4+ T cells from blood. The genes are TRBV21-1 and TRBJ2-6; TRBD1 is the table's D call and was not checked against the DNA. TRBV21-1 is marked as a pseudogene. This sequence originates from a woman between 18 and 30 years old in good health. The CDR3 region has the DNA TGTGCCAGCAGGCAGGGGGCCCCAAGCTCTGGGGCCAACGTCCTGACTTTC. This sequence encodes CASRQGAPSSGANVLTF.